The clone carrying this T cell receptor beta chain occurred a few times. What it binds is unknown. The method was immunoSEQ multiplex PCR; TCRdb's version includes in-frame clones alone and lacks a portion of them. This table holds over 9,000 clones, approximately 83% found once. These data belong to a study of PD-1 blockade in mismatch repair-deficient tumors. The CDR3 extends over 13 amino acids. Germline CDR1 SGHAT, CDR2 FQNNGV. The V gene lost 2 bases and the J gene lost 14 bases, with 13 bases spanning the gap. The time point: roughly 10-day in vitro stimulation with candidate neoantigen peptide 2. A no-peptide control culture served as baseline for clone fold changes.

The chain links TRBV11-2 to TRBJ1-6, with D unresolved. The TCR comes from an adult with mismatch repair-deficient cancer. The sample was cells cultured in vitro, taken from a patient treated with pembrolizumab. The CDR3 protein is CASSLNGPRALHF. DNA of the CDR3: TGTGCCAGCAGCTTAAATGGGCCAAGGGCCCTCCACTTT. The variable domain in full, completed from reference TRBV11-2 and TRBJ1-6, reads EAGVAQSPRYKIIEKRQSVAFWCNPISGHATLYWYQQILGQGPKLLIQFQNNGVVDDSQLPKDRFSAERLKGVDSTLKIQPAKLEDSAVYLCASSLNGPRALHFGNGTRLTVT.